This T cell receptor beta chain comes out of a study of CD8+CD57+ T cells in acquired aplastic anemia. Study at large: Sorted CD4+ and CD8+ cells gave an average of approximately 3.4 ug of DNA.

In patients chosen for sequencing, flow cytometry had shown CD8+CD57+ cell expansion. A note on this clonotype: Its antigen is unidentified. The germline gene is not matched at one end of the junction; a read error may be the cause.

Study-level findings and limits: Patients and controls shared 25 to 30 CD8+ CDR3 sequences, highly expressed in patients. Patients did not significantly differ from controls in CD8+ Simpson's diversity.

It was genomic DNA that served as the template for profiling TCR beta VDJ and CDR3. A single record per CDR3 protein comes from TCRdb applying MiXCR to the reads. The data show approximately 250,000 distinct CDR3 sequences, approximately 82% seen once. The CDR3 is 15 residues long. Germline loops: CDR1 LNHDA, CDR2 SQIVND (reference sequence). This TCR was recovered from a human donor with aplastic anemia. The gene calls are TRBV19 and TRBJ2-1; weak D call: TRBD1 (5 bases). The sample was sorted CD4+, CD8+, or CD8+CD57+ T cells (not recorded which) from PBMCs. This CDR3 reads CASSTGSSYNEELFF. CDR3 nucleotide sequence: TGTGCCAGCAGCACAGGTAGCTCATACAATGAGGAGCTGTTCTTC.